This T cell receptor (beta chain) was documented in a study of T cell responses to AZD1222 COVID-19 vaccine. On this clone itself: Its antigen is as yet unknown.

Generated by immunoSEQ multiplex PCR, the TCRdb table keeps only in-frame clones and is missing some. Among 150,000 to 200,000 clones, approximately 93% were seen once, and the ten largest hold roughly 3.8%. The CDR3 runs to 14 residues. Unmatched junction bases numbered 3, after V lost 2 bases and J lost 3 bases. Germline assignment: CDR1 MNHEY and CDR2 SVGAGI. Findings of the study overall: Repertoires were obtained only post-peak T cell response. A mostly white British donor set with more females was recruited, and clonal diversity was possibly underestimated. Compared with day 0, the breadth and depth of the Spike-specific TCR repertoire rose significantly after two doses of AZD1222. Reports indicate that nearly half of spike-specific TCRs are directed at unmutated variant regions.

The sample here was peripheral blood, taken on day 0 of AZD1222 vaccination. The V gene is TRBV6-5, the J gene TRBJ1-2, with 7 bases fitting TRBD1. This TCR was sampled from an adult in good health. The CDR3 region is CASSYTGAYYGYTF. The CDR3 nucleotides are TGTGCCAGCAGTTACACAGGGGCCTACTATGGCTACACCTTC.